These 21 T cell receptor beta chains were sequenced from one sample in a study of graft-versus-host responses after intestinal transplantation. Repertoires were generated with immunoSEQ multiplex PCR, while TCRdb's copy carries only in-frame clones and drops some. Of approximately 250 clones in the sample, more than 85% were seen once. Graft tissue was processed to release intraepithelial and lamina propria lymphocytes. The sample here was ileum tissue, taken 23 days after intestinal transplant. These receptor sequences come from a human patient who received an intestinal transplant, so some T cells may come from the graft donor.

V is TRBV20-1 and J is TRBJ2-7; D remains unclear. The CDR3 has 11 residues. Between the trimmed V and J ends, which lost 3 bases and 3 bases, there was a span of 6 bases. In germline, CDR1 is DFQATT, CDR2 SNEGSKA (reference sequence). The CDR3 DNA reads as TGCAGTGCTAGTGCGGACTACGAGCAGTACTTC. The encoded protein is CSASADYEQYF.

The chain combines TRBV11-2 with TRBJ2-7; D is ambiguous. Between the trimmed V and J ends, which lost 5 bases and 2 bases, there was a span of 16 bases. Germline V lookup: CDR1 SGHAT, CDR2 FQNNGV. The CDR3 runs to 15 residues. The CDR3 region has the DNA TGTGCCAGCAGCCCCCGGGTGGGCGGACCCTACGAGCAGTACTTC. Translating it yields CASSPRVGGPYEQYF.

The rearrangement uses TRBV4-1 and TRBJ2-7; possibly TRBD1 or TRBD2 for D (6 bases each). The V gene lost 2 bases and the J gene lost 3 bases, with 8 bases spanning the gap. Germline lookup yields CDR1 MGHRA and CDR2 YSYEKL. The length of the CDR3 is 13 residues. The CDR3, as DNA: TGCGCCAGCAGCCAAAAGGGGGGCTACGAGCAGTACTTC. This codes for CASSQKGGYEQYF.

To note about this clone: Since no conserved phenylalanine or tryptophan closes the CDR3, a read error is the likely cause. The rearrangement links TRBV6-1 to TRBJ1-5, with D possibly TRBD1 on 5 matching bases. CDR1 MNHNS and CDR2 SASEGT come from the germline V gene. The V and J ends lost 2 bases and 6 bases respectively, with 11 bases between them. This CDR3 comprises 14 residues. Here the CDR3 reads CASSEKGVSQPQHL. DNA of the CDR3: TGTGCCAGCAGTGAAAAAGGGGTCAGTCAGCCCCAGCATCTT.

The rearrangement uses TRBV11-1 and TRBJ2-7; a possible D gene is TRBD1 (6 bases). V gave up 4 bases and J gave up 4 bases, with 17 bases separating them. This CDR3 has 15 amino acids. CDR1 is SGHAT, CDR2 FQDESV, per germline (reference sequence). The CDR3 reads CASSSNPGHFYEQYF. The CDR3 nucleotides are TGTGCCAGCAGCTCTAACCCGGGACATTTTTACGAGCAGTACTTC.

The chain uses TRBV29-1 and TRBJ2-1, with 9 nucleotides matching TRBD2. J was trimmed by 4 bases and V by 7 bases; bases with no gene match: 11. This CDR3 is built from 15 residues. Looked up from germline, CDR1 is SQVTM and CDR2 is ANQGSEA. The chain's CDR3 is CSDRLLAGFYNEQFF. The DNA of the CDR3 is TGCAGCGACAGGTTACTAGCGGGTTTTTACAATGAGCAGTTCTTC.

The rearrangement uses TRBV6-5 and TRBJ1-6, with no clear D. This CDR3 is 14 amino acids long. Germline V gene sequence: CDR1 MNHEY, CDR2 SVGAGI. V was clipped by 0 bases and J by 10 bases, with 10 bases between them. The CDR3 nucleotides read TGTGCCAGCAGTTACTCTGGGGATGGGTCACCCCTCCACTTT. Its translation: CASSYSGDGSPLHF.

This rearrangement joins TRBV11-1 to TRBJ2-1; 11 positions agree with TRBD2. J lost 5 bases, V lost 6 bases, and 3 bases had no gene match. Per germline, CDR1 SGHAT and CDR2 FQDESV (reference sequence). CDR3 length equals 14 residues. In DNA, the CDR3 is TGTGCCAGCAGAACTAGCGGGAGTCACAATGAGCAGTTCTTC. This sequence encodes CASRTSGSHNEQFF.

Turning to this clone: A junction end diverges from the germline sequence, so it may reflect a read error. CDR3 bases: TGTGCCCGCAGCGTAGGAAGGGGGGGGTGGAATCAGCCCCAGCATTTT. It specifies CARSVGRGGWNQPQHF. The V and J genes are TRBV9 and TRBJ1-5; tentative D call: TRBD1 (6 bases). Germline V gene sequence: CDR1 SGDLS, CDR2 YYNGEE. This CDR3 has 16 amino acids.

This clone was recorded once. This chain uses TRBV4-1 with TRBJ1-1; D remains unclear. The CDR3 is 15 residues long. Germline assignment: CDR1 MGHRA and CDR2 YSYEKL. With 0 bases removed from V and 0 bases from J, the gap between germline ends came to 8 bases. The CDR3 region is CASSQDPGMNTEAFF. The DNA of the CDR3 is TGCGCCAGCAGCCAAGACCCAGGCATGAACACTGAAGCTTTCTTT.

This clone was picked up a small number of times. The rearrangement joins TRBV28 to TRBJ1-5; TRBD1 aligns across 9 bases. Germline trimming cut 3 bases from V and 0 bases from J; bases unmatched to any gene: 6. CDR3 length equals 17 residues. Germline V CDR1 and CDR2: MDHEN, SYDVKM. CDR3 sequence (DNA): TGTGCCAGCAGTTTGTCCGGGACAGGGTATAGCAATCAGCCCCAGCATTTT. It encodes CASSLSGTGYSNQPQHF. Using reference TRBV28 and TRBJ1-5 for the parts outside the CDR3, the full variable domain is DVKVTQSSRYLVKRTGEKVFLECVQDMDHENMFWYRQDPGLGLRLIYFSYDVKMKEKGDIPEGYSVSREKKERFSLILESASTNQTSMYLCASSLSGTGYSNQPQHFGDGTRLSIL.

The chain recombines TRBV6-1 with TRBJ2-2, with D unresolved. With 7 bases removed from V and 6 bases from J, the gap between germline ends came to 9 bases. This CDR3 is built from 12 residues. CDR1 and CDR2 (germline): MNHNS, SASEGT. The CDR3 sequence is CASKPVAGELFF. As DNA, the CDR3 is TGTGCCAGCAAGCCGGTAGCCGGGGAGCTGTTTTTT.

The chain uses TRBV8-2 and TRBJ2-6. TRBV8-2 is a documented pseudogene. CDR3 size: 17 residues. The CDR3 sequence is CGIGDKITQSRANVLTF. DNA of the CDR3: TGTGGCATTGGGGATAAGATAACACAAAGTCGGGCCAACGTCCTGACTTTC.

The chain carries TRBV29-1 and TRBJ1-1, with a possible D match to TRBD1 (5 bases). The CDR3 loop spans 11 amino acids. The V gene's germline CDR1 is SQVTM and CDR2 ANQGSEA. V dropped 8 bases and J dropped 8 bases, with 15 bases sitting between them. This CDR3 reads CSPCRAGEAFF. For the CDR3, the DNA is TGCAGCCCCTGCCGAGCAGGGGAAGCTTTCTTT.

This clone was seen a handful of times. The gene calls are TRBV7-9 and TRBJ1-1; perhaps TRBD1 as D (5 bases). Trimming removed 8 bases at V and 1 base at J, with 5 bases between. Germline CDR1 SEHNR, CDR2 FQNEAQ (reference sequence). The CDR3 covers 11 residues. The CDR3 loop reads CASQGNTEAFF. The CDR3, as DNA: TGTGCCAGCCAGGGGAACACTGAAGCTTTCTTT. Together with reference TRBV7-9 and TRBJ1-1, the CDR3 gives the full variable domain: DTGVSQNPRHKITKRGQNVTFRCDPISEHNRLYWYRQTLGQGPEFLTYFQNEAQLEKSRLLSDRFSAERPKGSFSTLEIQRTEQGDSAMYLCASQGNTEAFFGQGTRLTVV.

The V gene is TRBV18, the J gene TRBJ1-4; D remains ambiguous. Trimming stripped 3 bases from V and 0 bases from J, with 8 bases between. Germline CDR1 KGHSH, CDR2 LQKENI. The CDR3 is 15 amino acids. CDR3 in amino acids: CASSPGRPTNEKLFF. The CDR3 coding sequence is TGTGCCAGCTCACCGGGGAGACCAACTAATGAAAAACTGTTTTTT.

The rearrangement uses TRBV18 and TRBJ2-7, with unresolved D. Deletions cut 4 bases from V and 0 bases from J, with 13 bases between. This CDR3 comprises 15 residues. Looked up from germline, CDR1 is KGHSH and CDR2 is LQKENI. The CDR3 region is CASSLTGYSSYEQYF. In DNA form, the CDR3 reads TGTGCCAGCTCACTTACGGGTTACAGCTCCTACGAGCAGTACTTC.

This clone was detected only once. The chain employs TRBV10-1 and TRBJ2-7; 8 nucleotides line up with TRBD2. Germline assignment: CDR1 WNHNN and CDR2 SYGVQD (reference sequence). This CDR3 is built from 13 residues. With V trimmed by 2 bases and J by 4 bases, 1 base remained unmatched. CDR3 region: CASSESGSYEQYF. The CDR3 nucleotides read TGCGCCAGCAGTGAGAGCGGGAGTTACGAGCAGTACTTC.

Comment on this clone: The sample holds other DNA sequences that translate to the same CDR3. This rearrangement joins TRBV5-2 to TRBJ2-6. TRBV5-2 is marked as a pseudogene. The CDR3 has 18 residues. The CDR3 DNA sequence: TGTGCCAGCAATTGGCGCGGAGATACACAAAGTCGGGCCAACGTCCTGACCTTC. Amino acids: CASNWRGDTQSRANVLTF.

This sequence joins TRBV19 and TRBJ2-7, with 8 bases lining up with TRBD2. The CDR3 sequence is 13 residues long. V was clipped by 2 bases and J by 3 bases; unmatched bases: 0. The germline V gene has CDR1 LNHDA and CDR2 SQIVND (reference sequence). The CDR3 region is CASSILAGYEQYF. DNA for the CDR3: TGTGCCAGTAGTATACTAGCGGGCTACGAGCAGTACTTC.

The V gene is TRBV9, the J gene TRBJ1-6, with D tentatively TRBD1 (5 bases). Germline loops: CDR1 SGDLS, CDR2 YYNGEE. This CDR3 has 14 residues. V dropped 0 bases and J dropped 5 bases, with 6 bases sitting between them. CDR3 in amino acids: CASSVGGDNSPLHF. CDR3 nucleotide sequence: TGTGCCAGCAGCGTAGGGGGCGATAATTCACCCCTCCACTTT. Looking up the rest from reference TRBV9 and TRBJ1-6 gives the full variable domain: DSGVTQTPKHLITATGQRVTLRCSPRSGDLSVYWYQQSLDQGLQFLIQYYNGEERAKGNILERFSAQQFPDLHSELNLSSLELGDSALYFCASSVGGDNSPLHFGNGTRLTVT.